These 3 T cell receptor beta chains were sequenced from one sample in a study of cytomegalovirus exposure and HLA in healthy donors. With 60 Vbeta and 13 Jbeta primers, the PCR was carried out. Libraries were prepared by immunoSEQ multiplex PCR; TCRdb keeps only in-frame clonotypes and omits some of them. The repertoire holds about 150,000 clones, with about 79% as singletons. The sequencing sample was made of PBMCs. These receptors were taken from a woman between 25 and 40 years old in good health and CMV-seronegative.

The rearrangement links TRBV27 to TRBJ1-4; maybe TRBD1 (6 bases). From germline, CDR1 is MNHEY and CDR2 SMNVEV (reference sequence). The CDR3 consists of 19 residues. V was cut by 8 bases and J by 2 bases, with 27 bases left in between. The CDR3 DNA reads as TGTGCCAGCCTTATAACGACAGGCAGAAGGAAGTTGACTAATGAAAAACTGTTTTTT. Its translation is CASLITTGRRKLTNEKLFF.

The gene calls are TRBV7-8 and TRBJ1-2; no clear D gene. The CDR3 loop spans 13 amino acids. V was clipped by 5 bases and J by 5 bases, with 12 bases between them. Germline CDR1 SGHVS, CDR2 FQNEAQ. CDR3 DNA: TGTGCCAGCAGCACCGCTCGGGATTATGGCTACACCTTC. Translation gives CASSTARDYGYTF.

V is TRBV6-4 and J is TRBJ2-3, with D possibly TRBD2 on 6 matching bases. Germline V gene lookup returns CDR1 MRHNA and CDR2 SNTAGT. The CDR3 runs to 16 residues. The ends were cut back, 0 bases at V and 5 bases at J, with 15 bases in the middle. The chain's CDR3 is CASSDSGTPNVDTQYF. CDR3 coding DNA: TGTGCCAGCAGTGACTCCGGGACTCCTAACGTAGATACGCAGTATTTT.